A selection of T cell receptor beta chains follows, all from one sample in a study of T cells in tuberculosis. Here immunoSEQ multiplex PCR was the method, and the copy in TCRdb shows in-frame clones only, minus some. The sample contains around 35,000 clones, approximately 94% of which appear only once. Sequencing input: PBMCs. Every receptor here comes from a donor aged 10-29 years with latent tuberculosis or without tuberculosis infection. Some clones in this sample may be carry-over from other donors' samples. The CDR3 runs from the conserved cysteine through the conserved F or W. A D gene is named only where the DNA matches it firmly. Where a row states a size, it is once, few, many or the class of an expanded clone; other rows omit it.

TRBJ1-2 | . | . | TRBV5-4 | TGTGCCAGCAGTCACGACACACATAACTATGGCTACACCTTC | CASSHDTHNYGYTF
TRBJ1-5 | . | . | TRBV6-1 | TGTGCCAGCAGTGATCCTACTAAGCCCCAGCATTTT | CASSDPTKPQHF
TRBJ2-2 | . | TRBD1 | TRBV4-1 | TGCGCCAGCAGCGACAGGGGGACCGGGGAGCTGTTTTTT | CASSDRGTGELFF
TRBJ1-2 | . | . | TRBV14 | TGTGCCAGCAGCCAATCGACGCTGACAGGAGAAGATGGCTACACCTTC | CASSQSTLTGEDGYTF
TRBJ2-3 | . | TRBD1 | TRBV5-1 | TGCGCCAGCAGCTTACCTAGGACAGGGGAAATAGATACGCAGTATTTT | CASSLPRTGEIDTQYF
TRBJ1-5 | . | . | TRBV10-3 | TGTGCCATCAACCACAGGAATAGCAATCAGCCCCAGCATTTT | CAINHRNSNQPQHF
TRBJ1-4 | once | . | TRBV4-3 | TGCGCCAGCAGCCAAGAGGGGGCGGACGGATTCGATGAAAAACTGTTTTTT | CASSQEGADGFDEKLFF
TRBJ2-5 | . | TRBD1 | TRBV11-2 | TGTGCCAGCAGCTCAGGGGGCTGGGAGACCCAGTACTTC | CASSSGGWETQYF
TRBJ1-6 | . | TRBD1 | TRBV19 | TGTGCCAGTAGTGCGGGAGGGGGCGGCTCACCCCTCCACTTT | CASSAGGGGSPLHF
TRBJ2-2 | . | . | TRBV13 | TGTGCCAGCAGCTCCCAGAATACCGGGGAGCTGTTTTTT | CASSSQNTGELFF
TRBJ2-2 | . | . | TRBV2 | TGTGCCAGCAGGGGGCGGGGGCGTCGGATCGCGGACACCGGGGAGCTGTTTTTT | CASRGRGRRIADTGELFF
TRBJ2-3 | . | . | TRBV4-1 | TGCGCCAGCAGCCAAGGGCCCCAGGGCGATACGCAGTATTTT | CASSQGPQGDTQYF
TRBJ2-1 | . | TRBD2 | TRBV27 | TGTGCCAGCAGTCCAGGGACTAGCGGGGCCAATGAGCAGTTCTTC | CASSPGTSGANEQFF
TRBJ1-1 | . | . | TRBV5-1 | TGCGCCTGCAGTTCAGGGCCGGGGGGCACTGAAGCTTTCTTT | CACSSGPGGTEAFF
TRBJ2-1 | . | TRBD2 | TRBV5-8 | TGTGCCAGCAGCAGGGGACTAGTACCCTACAATGAGCAGTTCTTC | CASSRGLVPYNEQFF
TRBJ1-6 | . | TRBD1 | TRBV19 | TGTGCCAGTACCCCGGACAGGTCCCTGAGTTCACCCCTCCACTTT | CASTPDRSLSSPLHF
TRBJ2-2 | . | . | TRBV4-3 | TGCGCCAGCAGCCAAGATCGGATTGAGGCCGGGGAGCTGTTTTTT | CASSQDRIEAGELFF
TRBJ2-7 | . | . | TRBV4-1 | TGCGCCAGCAGCCAAAACCCCTTGGGGGGGCCCCACGAGCAGTACTTC | CASSQNPLGGPHEQYF
TRBJ1-1 | . | . | TRBV19 | TGTGCCAGTAGTACAGGGTGGACTGAAGCTTTCTTT | CASSTGWTEAFF
TRBJ2-7 | . | TRBD2 | TRBV7-9 | TGTGCCAGCAGCCCGGGACTAGCGGGGGGGCCCAGGGCCTACGAGCAGTACTTC | CASSPGLAGGPRAYEQYF
TRBJ1-2 | . | TRBD1 | TRBV7-2 | TGTGCCAGCAGGGCGATGACAGGGGTTTACTATGGCTACACCTTC | CASRAMTGVYYGYTF
TRBJ1-2 | . | TRBD1 | TRBV19 | TGTGCCAGTAGTATAGAAGGGACAGGGGCTGGCTACACCTTC | CASSIEGTGAGYTF
TRBJ2-3 | . | TRBD2 | TRBV27 | TGTGCCAGCACCCTACACGGGGGGGGTGGCACAGATACGCAGTATTTT | CASTLHGGGGTDTQYF
TRBJ1-1 | . | . | TRBV7-2 | TGTGCCAGCAGTGGACATTTGAACACTGAAGCTTTCTTT | CASSGHLNTEAFF
TRBJ1-1 | . | . | TRBV25-1 | TGTGCCAGCAGTGAAACTACCGATATGAACACTGAAGCTTTCTTT | CASSETTDMNTEAFF
TRBJ1-5 | . | TRBD1 | TRBV27 | TGTGCCAGCAGGCCCATCGGGACAGGTTATCAGCCCCAGCATTTT | CASRPIGTGYQPQHF
TRBJ1-2 | . | TRBD1 | TRBV5-4 | TGTGCCAGCAGCTTGGGTTGGAGACAGGGTCTTGACTATGGCTACACCTTC | CASSLGWRQGLDYGYTF
TRBJ1-2 | . | . | TRBV5-8 | TGTGCCAGCAGCTTCCAGACAGCTCTCTATGGCTACACCTTC | CASSFQTALYGYTF
TRBJ1-1 | . | . | TRBV6-6 | TGTGCCAGCAGGTCCGGGGGGATCACTGAAGCTTTCTTT | CASRSGGITEAFF